These 25 T cell receptor beta chains were all obtained from the same sample, sequenced in a study of T cell responses to AZD1222 COVID-19 vaccine. Some clones are missing from TCRdb's copy, which holds only in-frame ones; the method was immunoSEQ multiplex PCR. Altogether approximately 180,000 clones are present, over 75% being singletons, with the ten largest covering less than 3%. Sequenced here: peripheral blood, sampled on day 0 of AZD1222 vaccination. Every receptor here comes from an adult in good health.

This rearrangement joins TRBV7-2 to TRBJ1-2; D is unresolved. CDR1 is SGHTA and CDR2 is FQGNSA in the germline V gene. The CDR3 contains 14 residues. Trimming left V 6 bases short and J 0 bases short, with 11 bases between. In DNA, the CDR3 is TGTGCCAGCAGACCCAGGAGGGCTAACTATGGCTACACCTTC. Residues: CASRPRRANYGYTF.

The table lists this clone with a count of one. The rearrangement joins TRBV6-2 or TRBV6-3 to TRBJ1-5; no clear D gene. The CDR3 is 13 amino acids. Germline V gene lookup returns CDR1 MNHEY and CDR2 SVGEGT. Trimming shortened V by 6 bases and J by 5 bases, and 11 bases separated the two germline ends. CDR3 nucleotides: TGTGCCAGCAGCCGGACCCTGGATCAGCCCCAGCATTTT. This sequence encodes CASSRTLDQPQHF.

This clone appeared many times. The chain recombines TRBV28 with TRBJ1-2; D might be TRBD1 (5 bases). CDR1 is MDHEN and CDR2 is SYDVKM in the germline V gene. This CDR3 spans 12 amino acids. Trimming took 3 bases from V and 4 from J, leaving 6 bases between them. As DNA, the CDR3 is TGTGCCAGCAGTTTTGGGGGCTATGGCTACACCTTC. This codes for CASSFGGYGYTF.

The chain links TRBV7-2 to TRBJ2-3; D is perhaps TRBD2 (5 bases). Germline CDR1 SGHTA, CDR2 FQGNSA. Trimming removed 8 bases from V and 6 bases from J, with 15 bases in between. The CDR3 extends over 13 amino acids. The CDR3 spells CASGRKGGDTQYF. In DNA form, the CDR3 reads TGTGCCAGCGGAAGAAAGGGCGGGGATACGCAGTATTTT.

V gene TRBV10-3 combines with J gene TRBJ2-2; 14 bases are a match to TRBD2. J gave up 4 bases and V 6 bases, and 7 bases lay outside the gene matches. CDR3 length equals 17 residues. Per germline, CDR1 ENHRY and CDR2 SYGVKD. The CDR3 sequence is CAIRLTSGGEGTGELFF. CDR3 coding DNA: TGTGCCATCAGGCTGACTAGCGGGGGGGAAGGCACCGGGGAGCTGTTTTTT.

V and J are TRBV19 and TRBJ1-1; D uncertain. V was trimmed by 5 bases and J by 5 bases, leaving 15 bases between them. CDR1 is LNHDA, CDR2 SQIVND, per germline (reference sequence). This CDR3 contains 14 residues. CDR3: CASSSPITRTEAFF. CDR3 DNA sequence: TGTGCCAGTAGTTCACCTATAACGAGGACTGAAGCTTTCTTT.

This chain connects TRBV27 to TRBJ2-7; D perhaps matches TRBD2 (5 bases). Per the germline V gene, CDR1 is MNHEY and CDR2 is SMNVEV (reference sequence). V was pared by 6 bases and J by 9 bases, with 12 bases between. The CDR3 is 11 amino acids. The CDR3 DNA sequence: TGTGCCAGCAGCCCCAGAGAGGGGCAGTACTTC. It yields the protein CASSPREGQYF.

This chain connects TRBV5-8 to TRBJ1-6, with TRBD1 identical over 9 bases. Germline-derived CDR1 and CDR2 are SGHTS and YDEGEE. The CDR3 extends over 15 amino acids. Losses at the gene ends were 3 bases for V and 7 bases for J; bases not matched to a gene: 5. CDR3: CASSSVGQGNSPLHF. DNA for the CDR3: TGTGCCAGCAGCTCCGTCGGACAGGGGAATTCACCCCTCCACTTT.

The chain joins TRBV10-3 to TRBJ1-3; 8 nucleotides match TRBD1. The CDR3 is 15 residues long. Germline V lookup: CDR1 ENHRY, CDR2 SYGVKD. V lost 6 bases, J lost 0 bases, and 4 bases stayed unmatched. The CDR3 region is CAIRGQDPSGNTIYF. The CDR3 DNA follows: TGTGCCATCAGGGGACAGGATCCCTCTGGAAACACCATATATTTT.

Concerning this clone: In the same sample, other DNA sequences code for this CDR3. The rearrangement uses TRBV19 and TRBJ1-5, with D uncertain. Germline values: CDR1 LNHDA, CDR2 SQIVND (reference sequence). The CDR3 sequence is 12 residues long. V was shortened by 7 bases and J by 5 bases, with 9 bases between the two germline ends. Here the CDR3 DNA reads TGTGCCAGTAAAAGGTTGGATCAGCCCCAGCATTTT. As protein: CASKRLDQPQHF.

A single count supports this clone. The chain is built from TRBV5-4 and TRBJ1-1, with D unresolved. CDR1 is SGHNT, CDR2 YYREEE, per germline (reference sequence). Trimming left V 0 bases short and J 2 bases short, with 5 bases between. CDR3 length: 13 amino acids. CDR3 coding DNA: TGTGCCAGCAGCTTGGAAAAAAACACTGAAGCTTTCTTT. Its protein is CASSLEKNTEAFF. Looking up the rest from reference TRBV5-4 and TRBJ1-1 gives the full variable domain: ETGVTQSPTHLIKTRGQQVTLRCSSQSGHNTVSWYQQALGQGPQFIFQYYREEENGRGNFPPRFSGLQFPNYSSELNVNALELDDSALYLCASSLEKNTEAFFGQGTRLTVV.

The V call is TRBV3-1 (or the pseudogene TRBV3-2), the J call TRBJ1-1; no definite D call. Per the germline V gene, CDR1 is LGHDT and CDR2 is YNNKEL (reference sequence). The CDR3 covers 12 residues. Trimming removed 4 bases at V and 5 bases at J, with 8 bases between. In DNA, the CDR3 is TGTGCCAGCAGCCCTACGGGTACTGAAGCTTTCTTT. Translating gives CASSPTGTEAFF.

The rearrangement uses TRBV7-9 and TRBJ2-3; D not resolved. V was trimmed by 3 bases and J by 4 bases, leaving 8 bases between them. The CDR3 covers 13 residues. CDR1 is SEHNR, CDR2 FQNEAQ, per germline (reference sequence). The CDR3 nucleotides read TGTGCCAGCAGCTTCATCCGGGCAGATACGCAGTATTTT. The encoded protein is CASSFIRADTQYF.

This rearrangement joins TRBV5-4 to TRBJ1-1; tentatively, D is TRBD1 (5 bases). The V end lost 7 bases, the J end lost 5 bases, and 18 bases lay between the germline ends. The CDR3 totals 14 residues. CDR1 SGHNT and CDR2 YYREEE come from the germline V gene (reference sequence). CDR3 residues: CASGARDVGTEAFF. The CDR3 DNA reads as TGTGCCAGCGGCGCAAGGGACGTCGGGACTGAAGCTTTCTTT.

The rearrangement uses TRBV19 and TRBJ1-1; TRBD1 matches 8 bases. Trimming took 7 bases from V and 5 from J; bases not matched to a gene: 6. This CDR3 is built from 13 residues. CDR1 and CDR2 from the germline V gene are LNHDA and SQIVND (reference sequence). Here the CDR3 reads CASKAGGRTEAFF. The CDR3 DNA reads TGTGCCAGTAAGGCAGGGGGCCGAACTGAAGCTTTCTTT.

The V call is TRBV12-3 or TRBV12-4, the J call TRBJ1-1, with D possibly matching TRBD1 (6 bases). The V gene lost 5 bases and the J gene lost 3 bases, with 10 bases spanning the gap. The CDR3 has 13 amino acids. This CDR3 is CASSRNRDTEAFF. For the CDR3, the DNA is TGTGCCAGCAGTCGTAACAGGGACACTGAAGCTTTCTTT.

This clone was recorded once. The rearrangement joins TRBV7-3 to TRBJ1-2; 9 bases align to TRBD1. V gave up 3 bases and J gave up 7 bases; unmatched junction bases: 6. This CDR3 has 14 residues. The germline V gene has CDR1 SGHTA and CDR2 FQGTGA. The CDR3 bases are TGTGCCAGCAGCTTGGGACAGGGAATTGCTGGCTACACCTTC. Protein: CASSLGQGIAGYTF.

The chain has TRBV29-1 and TRBJ2-7, with D uncertain. This CDR3 is 11 amino acids long. Germline V gene data show CDR1 as SQVTM and CDR2 as ANQGSEA. Trimming removed 0 bases at V and 8 bases at J, with 8 bases between. This CDR3 reads CSVEDLGQQYF. DNA for the CDR3: TGCAGCGTTGAAGATCTAGGGCAGCAGTACTTC.

The V call is TRBV19, the J call TRBJ1-2; 7 bases fit TRBD1. Germline CDR1 LNHDA, CDR2 SQIVND (reference sequence). The junction had 11 bases not matched to a gene; V was cut back by 5 bases and J by 8 bases. The CDR3 is 14 residues long. The CDR3, as DNA: TGTGCCAGTAGTCAAACCGTGACAGGGCAAGGCTACACCTTC. It encodes CASSQTVTGQGYTF.

V gene TRBV7-2 combines with J gene TRBJ1-5; D is unresolved. Germline-derived CDR1 and CDR2 are SGHTA and FQGNSA. The CDR3 sequence is 14 residues long. With 4 bases removed from V and 5 bases from J, the gap between germline ends came to 12 bases. The CDR3 DNA reads TGTGCCAGCAGCTCCGGAGGGTGGGATCAGCCCCAGCATTTT. Protein product: CASSSGGWDQPQHF.

The chain carries TRBV15 and TRBJ2-7; 12 bases line up with TRBD1. V dropped 0 bases and J dropped 2; count of bases not matched to a gene: 5. The CDR3 is 17 amino acids. Germline assignment: CDR1 LNHNV and CDR2 YYDKDF (reference sequence). CDR3 in DNA: TGTGCCACCAGCAGAGACCCCCGGGACAGGGGGCCCTACGAGCAGTACTTC. This sequence encodes CATSRDPRDRGPYEQYF.

In this sample, this clone turned up once. The gene calls are TRBV9 and TRBJ1-5; D may be TRBD1 (6 bases). This CDR3 contains 14 residues. Germline assignment: CDR1 SGDLS and CDR2 YYNGEE. Deletions cut 3 bases from V and 2 bases from J, with 9 bases between. The CDR3 DNA reads as TGTGCCAGCAGCGAGGGGGGAGGCAATCAGCCCCAGCATTTT. Protein product: CASSEGGGNQPQHF.

In DNA form, the CDR3 reads TGTGCCAGCAGCCAAGATAATCAGCCCCAGCATTTT. Its translation: CASSQDNQPQHF. The chain has TRBV4-2 and TRBJ1-5; D uncertain. Trimming cost V 0 bases and J 4 bases, with 1 base left between them. CDR3 length: 12 amino acids. Germline-derived CDR1 and CDR2 are LGHNA and YNFKEQ.

The DNA for the CDR3 is TGCGCCAGCAGCCGGATCAGTCTAGGGGCAGGCGCCCTCTCCTACGAGCAGTACTTC. Its protein is CASSRISLGAGALSYEQYF. J is TRBJ2-7 and V is TRBV5-1, with a tentative D call TRBD1 (5 bases). V dropped 4 bases and J dropped 0 bases, with 26 bases sitting between them. This CDR3 is built from 19 residues. Germline V lookup: CDR1 SGHRS, CDR2 YFSETQ.

The chain recombines TRBV4-3 with TRBJ1-4; D possibly corresponds to TRBD1 (5 bases). This CDR3 comprises 16 residues. V lost 1 base to trimming and J lost 4 bases, with 13 bases between them. Germline values: CDR1 LGHNA, CDR2 YSLEER. CDR3 nucleotides: TGCGCCAGCAGCCAAGGGGCGGGGACGTATAATGAAAAACTGTTTTTT. As protein: CASSQGAGTYNEKLFF.